This T cell receptor (beta chain) was recorded in a study of T cells in Graves' hyperthyroidism and ophthalmopathy. This clonotype occurred many times. The investigators amplified TCR beta CDR3 regions from RNA transcripts. The HTBI set primed first-round TCR CDR3 RT-PCR. TCRdb reanalysed the multiplex PCR reads using MiXCR and keeps one entry per CDR3 protein. The sample has nearly 600,000 distinct CDR3 sequences, about 14% seen once. From germline, CDR1 is SGHAT and CDR2 FQNNGV. V was trimmed by 0 bases and J by 8 bases, leaving 11 bases between them. The length of the CDR3 is 14 residues. This receptor was identified in a woman aged 30 to 39 with Graves' hyperthyroidism that later progressed to Graves' ophthalmopathy. The V gene is TRBV11-2, the J gene TRBJ1-5; D is unresolved. The sequenced sample consisted of blood. CDR3 amino acids: CASSLEPFGKPQHF. The CDR3, as DNA: TGTGCCAGCAGCTTAGAGCCCTTCGGAAAGCCCCAGCATTTT.